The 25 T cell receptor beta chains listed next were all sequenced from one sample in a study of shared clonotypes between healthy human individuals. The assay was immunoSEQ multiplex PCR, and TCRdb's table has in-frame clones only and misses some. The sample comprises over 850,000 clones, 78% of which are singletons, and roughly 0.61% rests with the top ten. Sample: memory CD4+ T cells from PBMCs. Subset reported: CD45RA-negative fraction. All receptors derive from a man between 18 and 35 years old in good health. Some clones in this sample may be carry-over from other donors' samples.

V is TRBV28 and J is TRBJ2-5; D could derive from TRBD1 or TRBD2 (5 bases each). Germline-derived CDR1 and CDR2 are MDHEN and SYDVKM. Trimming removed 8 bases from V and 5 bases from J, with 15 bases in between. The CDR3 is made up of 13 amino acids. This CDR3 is CASLPGAGETQYF. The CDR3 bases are TGTGCCAGCCTCCCCGGGGCCGGGGAGACCCAGTACTTC.

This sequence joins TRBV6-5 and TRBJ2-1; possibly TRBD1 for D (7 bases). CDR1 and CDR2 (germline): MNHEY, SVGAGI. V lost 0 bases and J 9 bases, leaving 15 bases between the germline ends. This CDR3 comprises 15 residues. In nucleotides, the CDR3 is TGTGCCAGCAGTTACTCGTTCCAGGGGGGAGGTGAGCAGTTCTTC. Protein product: CASSYSFQGGGEQFF.

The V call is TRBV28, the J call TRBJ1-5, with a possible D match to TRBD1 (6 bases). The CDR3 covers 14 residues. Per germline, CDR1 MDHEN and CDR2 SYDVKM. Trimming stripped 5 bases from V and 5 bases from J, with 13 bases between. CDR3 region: CASSNRDIYQPQHF. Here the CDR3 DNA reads TGTGCCAGCAGTAACCGGGACATCTATCAGCCCCAGCATTTT.

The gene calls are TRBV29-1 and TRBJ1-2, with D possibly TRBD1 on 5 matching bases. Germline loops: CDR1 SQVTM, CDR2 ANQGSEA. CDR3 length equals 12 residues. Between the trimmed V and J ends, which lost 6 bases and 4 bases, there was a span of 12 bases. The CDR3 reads CSVFQTAYGYTF. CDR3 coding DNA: TGCAGCGTCTTTCAGACAGCCTATGGCTACACCTTC.

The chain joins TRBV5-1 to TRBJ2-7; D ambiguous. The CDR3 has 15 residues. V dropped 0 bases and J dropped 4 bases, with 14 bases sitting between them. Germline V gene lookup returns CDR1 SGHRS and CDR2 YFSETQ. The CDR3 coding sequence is TGCGCCAGCAGCTTGGACCCGGTGGGCCCATACGAGCAGTACTTC. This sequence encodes CASSLDPVGPYEQYF.

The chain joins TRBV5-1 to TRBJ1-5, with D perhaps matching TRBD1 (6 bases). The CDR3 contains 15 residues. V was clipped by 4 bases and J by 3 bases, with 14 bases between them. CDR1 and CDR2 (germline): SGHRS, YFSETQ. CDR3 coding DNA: TGCGCCAGCAGCCAAGGACAGAACTCCAATCAGCCCCAGCATTTT. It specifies CASSQGQNSNQPQHF.

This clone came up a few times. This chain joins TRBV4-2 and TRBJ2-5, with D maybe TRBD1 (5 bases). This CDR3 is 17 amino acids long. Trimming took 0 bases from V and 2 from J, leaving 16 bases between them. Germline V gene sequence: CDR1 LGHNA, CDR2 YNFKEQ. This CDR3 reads CASSQELAQAPQETQYF. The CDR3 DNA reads TGTGCCAGCAGCCAAGAGCTTGCACAGGCTCCTCAAGAGACCCAGTACTTC.

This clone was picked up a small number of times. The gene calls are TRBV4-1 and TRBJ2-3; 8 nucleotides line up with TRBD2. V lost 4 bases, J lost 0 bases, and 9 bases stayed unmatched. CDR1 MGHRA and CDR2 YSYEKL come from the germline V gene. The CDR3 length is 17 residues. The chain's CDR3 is CASSRKGLAGSTDTQYF. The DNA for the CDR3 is TGCGCCAGCAGCCGGAAAGGGTTAGCGGGGAGCACAGATACGCAGTATTTT.

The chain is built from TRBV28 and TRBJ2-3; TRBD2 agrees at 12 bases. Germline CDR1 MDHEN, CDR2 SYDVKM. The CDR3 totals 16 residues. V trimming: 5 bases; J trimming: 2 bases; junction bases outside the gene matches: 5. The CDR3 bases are TGTGCCAGCAGTCCGTCTAGCGGGAGGGCCACAGATACGCAGTATTTT. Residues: CASSPSSGRATDTQYF.

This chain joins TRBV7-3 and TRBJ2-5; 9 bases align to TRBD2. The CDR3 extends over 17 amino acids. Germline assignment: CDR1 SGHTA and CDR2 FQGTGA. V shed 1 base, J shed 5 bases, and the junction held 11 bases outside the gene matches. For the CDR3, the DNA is TGTGCCAGCAGCTTAAATAACCGGCGGGAGGGCCGGGAGACCCAGTACTTC. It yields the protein CASSLNNRREGRETQYF.

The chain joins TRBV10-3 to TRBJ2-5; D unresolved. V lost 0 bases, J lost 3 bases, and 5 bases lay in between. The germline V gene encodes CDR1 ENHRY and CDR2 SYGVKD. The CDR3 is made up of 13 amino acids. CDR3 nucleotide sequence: TGTGCCATCAGTGAGTCGGGGAAAGAGACCCAGTACTTC. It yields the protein CAISESGKETQYF.

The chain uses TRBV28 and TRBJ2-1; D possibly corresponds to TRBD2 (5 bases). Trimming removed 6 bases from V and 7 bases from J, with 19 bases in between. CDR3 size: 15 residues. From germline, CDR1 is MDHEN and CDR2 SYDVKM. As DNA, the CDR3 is TGTGCCAGCAGAGTCCGTAGCGAACTACGGAATGAGCAGTTCTTC. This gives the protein CASRVRSELRNEQFF.

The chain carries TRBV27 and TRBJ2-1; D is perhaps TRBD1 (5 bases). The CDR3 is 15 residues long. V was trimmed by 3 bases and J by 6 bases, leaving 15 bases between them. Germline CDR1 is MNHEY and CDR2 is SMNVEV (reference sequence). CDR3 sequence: CASSFGQGLRNEQFF. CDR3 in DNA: TGTGCCAGCAGTTTTGGGCAGGGATTGCGCAATGAGCAGTTCTTC.

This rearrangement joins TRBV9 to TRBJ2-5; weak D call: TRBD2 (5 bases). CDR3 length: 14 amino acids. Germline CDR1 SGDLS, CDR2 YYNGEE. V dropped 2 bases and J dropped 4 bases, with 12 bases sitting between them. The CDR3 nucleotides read TGTGCCAGCAGCGTCGGAGGATCTTCAGAGACCCAGTACTTC. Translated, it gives CASSVGGSSETQYF. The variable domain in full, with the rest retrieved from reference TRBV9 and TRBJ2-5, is DSGVTQTPKHLITATGQRVTLRCSPRSGDLSVYWYQQSLDQGLQFLIQYYNGEERAKGNILERFSAQQFPDLHSELNLSSLELGDSALYFCASSVGGSSETQYFGPGTRLLVL.

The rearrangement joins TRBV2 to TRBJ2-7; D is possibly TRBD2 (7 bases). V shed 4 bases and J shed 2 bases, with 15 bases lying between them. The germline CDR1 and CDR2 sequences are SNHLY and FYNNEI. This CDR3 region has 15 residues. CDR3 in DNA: TGTGCCAGCAGTGGGACAGCGGGACAAGCCTACGAGCAGTACTTC. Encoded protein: CASSGTAGQAYEQYF. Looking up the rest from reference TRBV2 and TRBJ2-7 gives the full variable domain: EPEVTQTPSHQVTQMGQEVILRCVPISNHLYFYWYRQILGQKVEFLVSFYNNEISEKSEIFDDQFSVERPDGSNFTLKIRSTKLEDSAMYFCASSGTAGQAYEQYFGPGTRLTVT.

CDR3 DNA sequence: TGCAGCGTTGACGGGGGGCTGGAGACCCAGTACTTC. This codes for CSVDGGLETQYF. The chain joins TRBV29-1 to TRBJ2-5; D is possibly TRBD2 (7 bases). V was shortened by 3 bases and J by 5 bases, with 10 bases between the two germline ends. The CDR3 extends over 12 amino acids. The germline CDR1 and CDR2 sequences are SQVTM and ANQGSEA.

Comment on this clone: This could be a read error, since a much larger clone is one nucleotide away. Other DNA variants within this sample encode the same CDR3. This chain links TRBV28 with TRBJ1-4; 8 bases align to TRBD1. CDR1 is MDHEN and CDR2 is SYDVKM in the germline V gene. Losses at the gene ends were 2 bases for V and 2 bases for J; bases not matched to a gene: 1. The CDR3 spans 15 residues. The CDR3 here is CASSLQGATNEKLFF. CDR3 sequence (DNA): TGTGCCAGCAGTTTACAGGGGGCGACTAATGAAAAACTGTTTTTT.

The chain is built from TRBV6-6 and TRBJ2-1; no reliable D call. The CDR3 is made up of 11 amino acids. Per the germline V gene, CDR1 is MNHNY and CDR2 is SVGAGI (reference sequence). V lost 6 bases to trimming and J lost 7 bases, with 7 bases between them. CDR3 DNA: TGTGCCAGCAGGAGACTTAATGAGCAGTTCTTC. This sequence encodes CASRRLNEQFF.

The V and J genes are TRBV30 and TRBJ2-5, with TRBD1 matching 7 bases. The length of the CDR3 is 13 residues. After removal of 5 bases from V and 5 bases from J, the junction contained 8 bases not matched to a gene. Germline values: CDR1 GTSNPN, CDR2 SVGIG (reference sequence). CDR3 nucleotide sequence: TGTGCCTGGGAGACAGGGTTGAGTGAGACCCAGTACTTC. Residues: CAWETGLSETQYF.

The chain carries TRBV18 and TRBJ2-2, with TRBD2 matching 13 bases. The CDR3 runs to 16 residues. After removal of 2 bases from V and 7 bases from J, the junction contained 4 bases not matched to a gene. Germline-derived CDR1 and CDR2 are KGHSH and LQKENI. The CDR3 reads CASSPTSGRALGELFF. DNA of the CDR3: TGTGCCAGCTCACCAACTAGCGGGAGGGCCCTCGGGGAGCTGTTTTTT.

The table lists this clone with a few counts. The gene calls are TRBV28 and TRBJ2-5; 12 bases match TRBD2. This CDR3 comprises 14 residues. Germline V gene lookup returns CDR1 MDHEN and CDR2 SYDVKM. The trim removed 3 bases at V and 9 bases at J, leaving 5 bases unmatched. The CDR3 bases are TGTGCCAGCAGTTTCCTAGCGGGAGGGCGCCCCCAGTACTTC. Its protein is CASSFLAGGRPQYF.

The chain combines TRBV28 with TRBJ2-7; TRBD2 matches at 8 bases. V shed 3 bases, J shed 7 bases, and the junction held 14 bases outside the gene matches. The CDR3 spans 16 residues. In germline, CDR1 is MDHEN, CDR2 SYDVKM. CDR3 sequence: CASSFTSGSFSREQYF. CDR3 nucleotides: TGTGCCAGCAGTTTTACTAGCGGTTCCTTTTCGCGGGAGCAGTACTTC.

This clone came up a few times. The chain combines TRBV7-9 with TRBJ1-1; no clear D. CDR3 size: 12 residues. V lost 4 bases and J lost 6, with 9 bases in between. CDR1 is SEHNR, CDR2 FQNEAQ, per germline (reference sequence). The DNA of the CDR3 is TGTGCCAGCAGCTCCGAGTCCGCTGAAGCTTTCTTT. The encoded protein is CASSSESAEAFF.

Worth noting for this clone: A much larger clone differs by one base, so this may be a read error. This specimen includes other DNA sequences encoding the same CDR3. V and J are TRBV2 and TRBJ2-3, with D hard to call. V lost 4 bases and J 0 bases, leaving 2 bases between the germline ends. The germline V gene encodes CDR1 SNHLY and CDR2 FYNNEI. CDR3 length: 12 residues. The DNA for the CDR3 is TGTGCCAGCAGTGTAAGCACAGATACGCAGTATTTT. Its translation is CASSVSTDTQYF.

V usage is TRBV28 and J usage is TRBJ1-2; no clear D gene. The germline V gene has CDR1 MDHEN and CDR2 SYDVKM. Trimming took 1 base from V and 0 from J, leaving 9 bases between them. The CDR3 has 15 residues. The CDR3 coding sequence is TGTGCCAGCAGTTTATATTTGAGCGCTAACTATGGCTACACCTTC. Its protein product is CASSLYLSANYGYTF.